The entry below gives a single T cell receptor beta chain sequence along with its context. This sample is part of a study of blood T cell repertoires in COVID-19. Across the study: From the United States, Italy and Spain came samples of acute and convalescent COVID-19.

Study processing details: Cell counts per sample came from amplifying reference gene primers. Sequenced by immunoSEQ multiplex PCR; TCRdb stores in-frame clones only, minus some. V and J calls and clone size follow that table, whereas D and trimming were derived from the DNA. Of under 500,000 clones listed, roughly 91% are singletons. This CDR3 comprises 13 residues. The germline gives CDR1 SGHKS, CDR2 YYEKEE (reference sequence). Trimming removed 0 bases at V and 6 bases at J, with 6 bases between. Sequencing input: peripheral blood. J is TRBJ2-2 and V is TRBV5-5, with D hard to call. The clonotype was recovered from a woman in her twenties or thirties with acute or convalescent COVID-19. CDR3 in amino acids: CASSLGRSGELFF. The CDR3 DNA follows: TGTGCCAGCAGCTTGGGTCGGTCCGGGGAGCTGTTTTTT.